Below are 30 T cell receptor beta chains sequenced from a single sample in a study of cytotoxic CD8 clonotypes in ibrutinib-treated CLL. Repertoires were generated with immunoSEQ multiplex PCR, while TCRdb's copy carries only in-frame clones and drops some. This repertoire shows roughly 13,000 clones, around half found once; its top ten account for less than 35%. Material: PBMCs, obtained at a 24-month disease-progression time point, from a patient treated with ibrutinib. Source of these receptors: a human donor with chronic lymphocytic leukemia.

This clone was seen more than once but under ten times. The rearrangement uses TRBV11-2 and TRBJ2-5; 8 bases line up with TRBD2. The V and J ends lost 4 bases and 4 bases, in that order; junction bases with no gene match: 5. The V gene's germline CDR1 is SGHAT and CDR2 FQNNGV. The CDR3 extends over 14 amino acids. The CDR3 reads CASSSRGGGETQYF. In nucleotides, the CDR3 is TGTGCCAGCAGCTCCCGGGGGGGCGGAGAGACCCAGTACTTC.

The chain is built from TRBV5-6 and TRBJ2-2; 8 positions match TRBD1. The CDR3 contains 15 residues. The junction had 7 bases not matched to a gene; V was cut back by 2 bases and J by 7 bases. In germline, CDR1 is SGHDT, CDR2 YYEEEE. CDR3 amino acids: CASSFRTGRVGELFF. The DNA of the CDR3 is TGTGCCAGCAGCTTTCGGACAGGGCGAGTCGGGGAGCTGTTTTTT.

The CDR3 bases are TGTGCCAGCAGCTCCGGGACTGAAGCTTTCTTT. Encoded protein: CASSSGTEAFF. The chain carries TRBV9 and TRBJ1-1; D is undetermined. This CDR3 has 11 residues. The V end was cut by 4 bases, the J end by 5 bases, with 6 bases between. Germline CDR1 reads SGDLS; CDR2 reads YYNGEE.

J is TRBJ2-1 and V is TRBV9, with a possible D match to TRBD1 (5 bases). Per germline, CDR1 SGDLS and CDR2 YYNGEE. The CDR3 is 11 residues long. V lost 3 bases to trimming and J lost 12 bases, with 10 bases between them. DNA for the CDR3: TGTGCCAGCAGCGGCTCAGGGCTGCAGTTCTTC. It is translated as CASSGSGLQFF.

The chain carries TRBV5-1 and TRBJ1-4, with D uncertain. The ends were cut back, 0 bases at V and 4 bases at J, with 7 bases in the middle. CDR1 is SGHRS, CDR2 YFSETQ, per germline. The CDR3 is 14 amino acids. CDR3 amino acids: CASSLAWGNEKLFF. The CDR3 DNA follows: TGCGCCAGCAGCTTGGCTTGGGGTAATGAAAAACTGTTTTTT.

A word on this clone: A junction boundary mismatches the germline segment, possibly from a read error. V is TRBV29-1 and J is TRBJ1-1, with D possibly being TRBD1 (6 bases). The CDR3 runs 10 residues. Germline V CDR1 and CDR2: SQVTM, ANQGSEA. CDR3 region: CSVEWGRVLF. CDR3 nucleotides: TGCAGCGTTGAATGGGGGCGCGTCTTATTT. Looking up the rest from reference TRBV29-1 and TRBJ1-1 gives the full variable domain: SAVISQKPSRDICQRGTSLTIQCQVDSQVTMMFWYRQQPGQSLTLIATANQGSEATYESGFVIDKFPISRPNLTFSTLTVSNMSPEDSSIYLCSVEWGRVLFGQGTRLTVV.

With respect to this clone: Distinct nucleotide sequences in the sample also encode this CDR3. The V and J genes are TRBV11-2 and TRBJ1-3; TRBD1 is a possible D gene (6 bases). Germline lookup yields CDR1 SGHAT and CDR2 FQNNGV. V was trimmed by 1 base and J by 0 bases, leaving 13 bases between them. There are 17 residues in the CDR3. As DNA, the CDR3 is TGTGCCAGCAGCTTAGTAAGGGGACACTTCTCTGGAAACACCATATATTTT. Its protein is CASSLVRGHFSGNTIYF.

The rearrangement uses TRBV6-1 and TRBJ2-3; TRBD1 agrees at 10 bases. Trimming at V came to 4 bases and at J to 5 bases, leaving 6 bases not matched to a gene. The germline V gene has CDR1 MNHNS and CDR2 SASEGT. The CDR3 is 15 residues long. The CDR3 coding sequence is TGTGCCAGCAGTGGCCGACAGGGGGCAAGAGATACGCAGTATTTT. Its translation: CASSGRQGARDTQYF.

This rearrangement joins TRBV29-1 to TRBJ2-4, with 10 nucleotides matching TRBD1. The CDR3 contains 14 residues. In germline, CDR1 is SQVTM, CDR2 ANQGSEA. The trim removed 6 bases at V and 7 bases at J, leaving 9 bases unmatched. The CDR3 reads CSVVGGDRGNIQYF. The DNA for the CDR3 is TGCAGCGTCGTAGGCGGGGACAGGGGTAACATTCAGTACTTC.

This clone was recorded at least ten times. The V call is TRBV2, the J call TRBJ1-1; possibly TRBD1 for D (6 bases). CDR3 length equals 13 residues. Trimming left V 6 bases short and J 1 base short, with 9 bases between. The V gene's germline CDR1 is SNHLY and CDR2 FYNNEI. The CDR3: CASRRGANTEAFF. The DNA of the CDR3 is TGTGCCAGCAGGCGGGGGGCGAACACTGAAGCTTTCTTT.

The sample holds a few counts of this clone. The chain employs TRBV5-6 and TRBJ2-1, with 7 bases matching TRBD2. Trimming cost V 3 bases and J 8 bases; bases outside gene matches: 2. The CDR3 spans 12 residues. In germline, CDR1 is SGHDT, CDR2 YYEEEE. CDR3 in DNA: TGTGCCAGCAGCTCGGGGGGAGATGAGCAGTTCTTC. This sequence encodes CASSSGGDEQFF.

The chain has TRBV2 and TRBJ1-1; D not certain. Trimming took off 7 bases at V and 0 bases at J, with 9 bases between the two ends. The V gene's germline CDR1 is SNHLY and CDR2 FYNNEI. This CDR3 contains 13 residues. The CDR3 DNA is TGTGCCAGCAAGACCGGCATGAACACTGAAGCTTTCTTT. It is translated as CASKTGMNTEAFF.

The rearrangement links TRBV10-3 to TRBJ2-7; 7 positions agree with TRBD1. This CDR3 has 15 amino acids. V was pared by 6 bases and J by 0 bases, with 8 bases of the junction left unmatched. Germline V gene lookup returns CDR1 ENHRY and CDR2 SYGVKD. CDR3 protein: CAISPDRALSYEQYF. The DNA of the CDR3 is TGTGCCATCAGCCCCGACAGGGCACTCTCCTACGAGCAGTACTTC.

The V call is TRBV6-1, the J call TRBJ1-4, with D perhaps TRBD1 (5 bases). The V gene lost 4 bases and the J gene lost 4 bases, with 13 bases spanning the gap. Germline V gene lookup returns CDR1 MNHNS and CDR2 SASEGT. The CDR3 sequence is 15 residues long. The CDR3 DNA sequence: TGTGCCAGCAGTGCTAGTAGACAGTTTAATGAAAAACTGTTTTTT. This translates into CASSASRQFNEKLFF.

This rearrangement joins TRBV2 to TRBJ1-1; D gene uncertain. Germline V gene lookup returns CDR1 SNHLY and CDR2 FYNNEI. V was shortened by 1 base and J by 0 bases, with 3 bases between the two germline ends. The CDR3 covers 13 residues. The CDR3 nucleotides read TGTGCCAGCAGTGAAGGCCTGAACACTGAAGCTTTCTTT. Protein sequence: CASSEGLNTEAFF.

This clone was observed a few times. The CDR3 sequence is CASTERGDSYEQYF. The CDR3 DNA sequence: TGTGCCAGCACCGAGCGGGGGGACTCCTACGAGCAGTACTTC. This sequence joins TRBV5-4 and TRBJ2-7; TRBD2 aligns across 9 bases. This CDR3 spans 14 amino acids. CDR1 and CDR2 (germline): SGHNT, YYREEE (reference sequence). With 6 bases clipped from V and 0 bases from J, the junction kept 4 bases outside the gene matches. Filled out from reference TRBV5-4 and TRBJ2-7, the complete variable domain reads ETGVTQSPTHLIKTRGQQVTLRCSSQSGHNTVSWYQQALGQGPQFIFQYYREEENGRGNFPPRFSGLQFPNYSSELNVNALELDDSALYLCASTERGDSYEQYFGPGTRLTVT.

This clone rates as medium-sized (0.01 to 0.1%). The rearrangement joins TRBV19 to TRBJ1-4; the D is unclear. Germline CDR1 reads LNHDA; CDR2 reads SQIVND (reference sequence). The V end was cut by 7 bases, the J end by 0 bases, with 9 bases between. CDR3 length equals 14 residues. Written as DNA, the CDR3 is TGTGCCAGTACCACCTATGCAACTAATGAAAAACTGTTTTTT. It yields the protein CASTTYATNEKLFF.

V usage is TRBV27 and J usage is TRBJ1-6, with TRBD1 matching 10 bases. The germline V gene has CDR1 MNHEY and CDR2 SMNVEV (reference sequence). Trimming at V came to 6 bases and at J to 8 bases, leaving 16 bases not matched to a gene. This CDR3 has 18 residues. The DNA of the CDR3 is TGTGCCAGCAGACAACGGACAGGGGGGATAAGGGGTTATTCACCCCTCCACTTT. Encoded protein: CASRQRTGGIRGYSPLHF.

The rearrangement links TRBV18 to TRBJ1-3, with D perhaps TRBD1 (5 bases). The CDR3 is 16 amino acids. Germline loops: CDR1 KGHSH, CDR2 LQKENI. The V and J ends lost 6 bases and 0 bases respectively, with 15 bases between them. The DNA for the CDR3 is TGTGCCAGCTCGGCGGACACATTACGCTCTGGAAACACCATATATTTT. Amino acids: CASSADTLRSGNTIYF.

The CDR3 here is CASSPGQTYEQYF. The DNA of the CDR3 is TGTGCCAGCAGCCCGGGACAGACCTACGAGCAGTACTTC. The genes are TRBV11-2 and TRBJ2-7; TRBD1 matches 7 bases. CDR1 and CDR2 (germline): SGHAT, FQNNGV. This CDR3 comprises 13 residues. J was trimmed by 2 bases and V by 5 bases; bases with no gene match: 3.

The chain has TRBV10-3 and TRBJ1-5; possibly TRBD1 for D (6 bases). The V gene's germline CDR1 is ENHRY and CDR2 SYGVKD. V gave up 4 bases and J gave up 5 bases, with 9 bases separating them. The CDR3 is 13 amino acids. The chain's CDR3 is CAISARGDQPQHF. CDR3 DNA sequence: TGTGCCATCAGTGCTAGGGGGGATCAGCCCCAGCATTTT.

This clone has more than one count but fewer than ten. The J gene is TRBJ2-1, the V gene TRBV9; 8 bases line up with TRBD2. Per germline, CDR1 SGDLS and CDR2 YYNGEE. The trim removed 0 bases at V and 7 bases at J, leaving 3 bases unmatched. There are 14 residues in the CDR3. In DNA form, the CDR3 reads TGTGCCAGCAGCGTAGAAGTAGCGGGAAATGAGCAGTTCTTC. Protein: CASSVEVAGNEQFF.

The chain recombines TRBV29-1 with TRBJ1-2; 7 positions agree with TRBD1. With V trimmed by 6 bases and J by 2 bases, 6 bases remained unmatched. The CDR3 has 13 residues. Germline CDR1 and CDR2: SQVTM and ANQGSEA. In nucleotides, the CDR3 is TGCAGCGTGAGGGAACAGGGGAACTATGGCTACACCTTC. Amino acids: CSVREQGNYGYTF. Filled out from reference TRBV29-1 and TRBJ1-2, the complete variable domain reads SAVISQKPSRDICQRGTSLTIQCQVDSQVTMMFWYRQQPGQSLTLIATANQGSEATYESGFVIDKFPISRPNLTFSTLTVSNMSPEDSSIYLCSVREQGNYGYTFGSGTRLTVV.

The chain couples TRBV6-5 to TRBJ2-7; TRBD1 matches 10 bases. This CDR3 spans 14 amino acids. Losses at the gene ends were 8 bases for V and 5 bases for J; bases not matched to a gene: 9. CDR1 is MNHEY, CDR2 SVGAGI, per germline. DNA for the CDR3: TGTGCCAGCTACGCGACAGGGGGCTTCCACGAGCAGTACTTC. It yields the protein CASYATGGFHEQYF.

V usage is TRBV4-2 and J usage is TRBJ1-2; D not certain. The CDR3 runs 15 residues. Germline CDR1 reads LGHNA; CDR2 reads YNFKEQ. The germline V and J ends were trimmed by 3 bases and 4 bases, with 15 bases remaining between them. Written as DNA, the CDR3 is TGTGCCAGCAGCCACCGAGGAGGCTTTAGCTATGGCTACACCTTC. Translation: CASSHRGGFSYGYTF.

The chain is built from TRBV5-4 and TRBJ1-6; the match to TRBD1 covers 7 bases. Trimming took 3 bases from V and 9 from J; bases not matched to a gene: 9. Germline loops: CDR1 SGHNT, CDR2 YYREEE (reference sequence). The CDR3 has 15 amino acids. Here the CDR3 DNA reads TGTGCCAGCAGCTCCACAGGGGAGGGTTTTTCACCCCTCCACTTT. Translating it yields CASSSTGEGFSPLHF.

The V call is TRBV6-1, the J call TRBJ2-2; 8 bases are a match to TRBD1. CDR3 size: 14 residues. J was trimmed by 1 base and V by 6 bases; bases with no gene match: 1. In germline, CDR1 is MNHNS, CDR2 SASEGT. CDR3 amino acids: CASRGTGNTGELFF. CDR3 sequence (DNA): TGTGCCAGCAGGGGGACAGGGAACACCGGGGAGCTGTTTTTT.

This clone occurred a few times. The CDR3 nucleotides are TGTGCCAGCAGCTTGGGGCCCCAGGGGACCCAAGAGACCCAGTACTTC. Encoded protein: CASSLGPQGTQETQYF. This chain links TRBV5-4 with TRBJ2-5; a possible D gene is TRBD1 (6 bases). The germline V gene encodes CDR1 SGHNT and CDR2 YYREEE (reference sequence). The CDR3 extends over 16 amino acids. V was shortened by 0 bases and J by 1 base, with 13 bases between the two germline ends.

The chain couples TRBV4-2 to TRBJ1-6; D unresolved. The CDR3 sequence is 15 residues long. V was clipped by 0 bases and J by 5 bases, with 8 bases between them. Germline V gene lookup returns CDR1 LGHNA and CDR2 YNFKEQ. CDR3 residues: CASSQDGRNNSPLHF. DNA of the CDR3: TGTGCCAGCAGCCAAGACGGACGGAATAATTCACCCCTCCACTTT.

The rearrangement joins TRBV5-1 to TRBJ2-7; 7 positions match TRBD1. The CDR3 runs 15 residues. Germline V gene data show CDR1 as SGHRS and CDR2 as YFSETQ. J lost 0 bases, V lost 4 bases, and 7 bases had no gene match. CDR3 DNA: TGCGCCAGCAGCCCCCGACAGGGAATCTCCTACGAGCAGTACTTC. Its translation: CASSPRQGISYEQYF.